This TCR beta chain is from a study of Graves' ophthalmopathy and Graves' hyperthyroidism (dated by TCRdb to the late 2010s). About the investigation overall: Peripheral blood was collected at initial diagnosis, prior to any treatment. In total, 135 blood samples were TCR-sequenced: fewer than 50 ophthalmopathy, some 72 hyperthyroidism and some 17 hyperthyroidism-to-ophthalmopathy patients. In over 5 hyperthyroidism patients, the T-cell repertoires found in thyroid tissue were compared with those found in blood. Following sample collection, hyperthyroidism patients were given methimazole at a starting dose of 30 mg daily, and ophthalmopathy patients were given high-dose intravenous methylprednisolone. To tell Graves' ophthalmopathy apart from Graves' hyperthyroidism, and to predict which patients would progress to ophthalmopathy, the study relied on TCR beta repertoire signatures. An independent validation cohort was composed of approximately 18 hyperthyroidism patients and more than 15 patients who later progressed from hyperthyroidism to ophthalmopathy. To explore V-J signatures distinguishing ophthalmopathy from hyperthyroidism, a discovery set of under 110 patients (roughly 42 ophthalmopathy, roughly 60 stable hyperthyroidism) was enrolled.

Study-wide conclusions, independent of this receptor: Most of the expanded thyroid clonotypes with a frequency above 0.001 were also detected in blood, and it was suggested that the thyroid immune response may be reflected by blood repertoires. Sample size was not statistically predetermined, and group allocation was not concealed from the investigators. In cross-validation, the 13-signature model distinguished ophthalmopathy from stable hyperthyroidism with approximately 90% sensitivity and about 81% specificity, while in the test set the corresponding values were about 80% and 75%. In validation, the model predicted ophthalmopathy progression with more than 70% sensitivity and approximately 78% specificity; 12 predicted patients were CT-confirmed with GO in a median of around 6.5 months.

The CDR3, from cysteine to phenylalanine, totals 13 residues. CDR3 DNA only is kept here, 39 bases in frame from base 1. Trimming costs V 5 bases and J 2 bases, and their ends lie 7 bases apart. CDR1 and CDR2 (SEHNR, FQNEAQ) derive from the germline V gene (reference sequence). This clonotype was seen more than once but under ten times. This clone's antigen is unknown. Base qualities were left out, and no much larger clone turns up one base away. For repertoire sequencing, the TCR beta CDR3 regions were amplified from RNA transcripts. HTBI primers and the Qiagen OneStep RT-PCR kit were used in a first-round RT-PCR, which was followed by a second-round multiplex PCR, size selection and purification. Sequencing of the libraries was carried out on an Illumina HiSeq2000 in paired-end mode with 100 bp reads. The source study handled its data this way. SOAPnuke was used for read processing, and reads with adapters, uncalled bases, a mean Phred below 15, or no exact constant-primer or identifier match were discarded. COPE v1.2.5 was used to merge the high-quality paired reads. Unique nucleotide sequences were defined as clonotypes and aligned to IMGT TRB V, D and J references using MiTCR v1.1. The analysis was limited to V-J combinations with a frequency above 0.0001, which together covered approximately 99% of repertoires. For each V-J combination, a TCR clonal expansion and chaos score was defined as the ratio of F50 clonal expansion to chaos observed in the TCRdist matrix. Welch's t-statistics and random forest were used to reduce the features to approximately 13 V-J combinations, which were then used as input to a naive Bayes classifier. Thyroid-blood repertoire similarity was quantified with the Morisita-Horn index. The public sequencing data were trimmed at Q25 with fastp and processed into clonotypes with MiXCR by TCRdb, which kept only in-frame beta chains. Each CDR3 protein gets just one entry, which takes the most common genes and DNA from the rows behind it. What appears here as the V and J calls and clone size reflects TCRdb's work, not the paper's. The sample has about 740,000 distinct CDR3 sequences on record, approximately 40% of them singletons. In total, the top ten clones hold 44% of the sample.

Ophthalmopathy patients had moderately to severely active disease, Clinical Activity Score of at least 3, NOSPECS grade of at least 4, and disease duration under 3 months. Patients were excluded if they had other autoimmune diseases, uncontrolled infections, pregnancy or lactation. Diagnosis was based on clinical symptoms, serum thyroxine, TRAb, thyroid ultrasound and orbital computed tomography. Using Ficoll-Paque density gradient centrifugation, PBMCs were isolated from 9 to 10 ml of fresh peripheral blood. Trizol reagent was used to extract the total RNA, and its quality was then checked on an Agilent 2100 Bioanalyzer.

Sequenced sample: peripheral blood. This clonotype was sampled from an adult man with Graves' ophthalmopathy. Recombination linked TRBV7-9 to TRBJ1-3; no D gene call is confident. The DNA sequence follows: TGTGCCAGCAGCCGAAATACTGGAAACACCATATATTTT. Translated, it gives CASSRNTGNTIYF.